These 20 T cell receptor beta chains originate from one sample sequenced in a study of vaccination effects on CD4 cells after COVID-19. These receptors' antigens are unknown. Cells that had been cultured for 9 to 10 days were the source of isolated CD4+ T cells. The repertoire was sequenced with immunoSEQ multiplex PCR; TCRdb's copy has only in-frame clones and lacks some. The data show tens of thousands of clones, around 70% seen once. Source: CD4+ T cells from PBMCs cultured without peptide, taken before COVID-19 vaccination. These receptors were obtained from a human donor who had a prior SARS-CoV-2 infection.

The rearrangement joins TRBV19 to TRBJ2-5; a possible D gene is TRBD1 (5 bases). Looked up from germline, CDR1 is LNHDA and CDR2 is SQIVND (reference sequence). Trimming took off 5 bases at V and 2 bases at J, with 9 bases between the two ends. This CDR3 has 13 residues. CDR3 DNA sequence: TGTGCCAGTAGTCAGCGACAGCAAGAGACCCAGTACTTC. Translation: CASSQRQQETQYF.

The CDR3 DNA reads as TGTGCCAGCAGTTACATACTCGGGCGAACCGCAACTAATGAAAAACTGTTTTTT. This gives the protein CASSYILGRTATNEKLFF. The rearrangement uses TRBV6-2 or TRBV6-3 and TRBJ1-4; D is uncertain. V was clipped by 2 bases and J by 0 bases, with 16 bases between them. Germline CDR1 and CDR2: MNHEY and SVGEGT. The CDR3 extends over 18 amino acids.

This sequence joins TRBV3-1 (or the pseudogene TRBV3-2) and TRBJ1-5; D is possibly TRBD1 (5 bases). Germline V gene sequence: CDR1 LGHDT, CDR2 YNNKEL (reference sequence). V gave up 1 base and J gave up 6 bases, with 10 bases separating them. The CDR3 runs 14 residues. The CDR3 DNA follows: TGTGCCAGCAGCCAAGCGATCGGGGGTCAGCCCCAGCATTTT. Protein sequence: CASSQAIGGQPQHF.

The V call is TRBV19, the J call TRBJ2-6, with D unresolved. The CDR3 is 11 amino acids. Germline lookup yields CDR1 LNHDA and CDR2 SQIVND (reference sequence). Trimming removed 4 bases at V and 5 bases at J, with 0 bases between. CDR3 amino acids: CASSRANVLTF. The CDR3 DNA reads as TGTGCCAGTAGTAGGGCCAACGTCCTGACTTTC.

The J gene is TRBJ2-3, the V gene TRBV20-1; maybe TRBD2 (5 bases). Looked up from germline, CDR1 is DFQATT and CDR2 is SNEGSKA (reference sequence). This CDR3 is 17 amino acids long. Trimming took off 3 bases at V and 0 bases at J, with 19 bases between the two ends. In DNA form, the CDR3 reads TGCAGTGCTAGTGGTTCCAAAAGCGGATCTAGCACAGATACGCAGTATTTT. Its translation: CSASGSKSGSSTDTQYF.

The chain has TRBV4-3 and TRBJ2-3; D is uncertain. The V end lost 4 bases, the J end lost 2 bases, and 10 bases lay between the germline ends. CDR1 and CDR2 from the germline V gene are LGHNA and YSLEER. This CDR3 comprises 14 residues. CDR3: CASSLAYFTDTQYF. The CDR3, as DNA: TGCGCCAGCAGCCTCGCCTACTTCACAGATACGCAGTATTTT.

The chain links TRBV10-3 to TRBJ1-1; 9 bases agree with TRBD1. The CDR3 is made up of 14 amino acids. The V segment lost 6 bases and the J segment 2 bases; nucleotides outside the gene matches: 4. The germline gives CDR1 ENHRY, CDR2 SYGVKD. This CDR3 reads CAIRATGGNTEAFF. The CDR3 DNA reads as TGTGCCATCAGAGCCACAGGGGGCAACACTGAAGCTTTCTTT.

The rearrangement links TRBV19 to TRBJ2-5, with no clear D. CDR3 length: 14 residues. Germline V gene data show CDR1 as LNHDA and CDR2 as SQIVND (reference sequence). The V end lost 5 bases, the J end lost 4 bases, and 14 bases lay between the germline ends. The CDR3 bases are TGTGCCAGTAGTCTCGGTGGGGTTCCAGAGACCCAGTACTTC. Amino acids: CASSLGGVPETQYF.

This chain joins TRBV5-1 and TRBJ2-7, with 7 bases aligning to TRBD1. Germline CDR1 reads SGHRS; CDR2 reads YFSETQ. This CDR3 has 14 amino acids. After removal of 4 bases from V and 2 bases from J, the junction contained 6 bases not matched to a gene. CDR3 nucleotide sequence: TGCGCCAGCAGCGCCCCTCAGGGGGCCTACGAGCAGTACTTC. It is translated as CASSAPQGAYEQYF.

The V call is TRBV5-1, the J call TRBJ2-3, with TRBD2 matching 11 bases. V lost 0 bases and J lost 3; bases outside the gene matches: 6. CDR3 length: 17 residues. Germline values: CDR1 SGHRS, CDR2 YFSETQ. The CDR3 loop is CASSLARSSGGTDTQYF. For the CDR3, the DNA is TGCGCCAGCAGCTTGGCCCGCTCTAGCGGGGGGACAGATACGCAGTATTTT.

V is TRBV12-3 or TRBV12-4 and J is TRBJ1-2; no definite D call. V gave up 3 bases and J gave up 3 bases, with 8 bases separating them. The length of the CDR3 is 13 residues. The chain's CDR3 is CASSFLRDYGYTF. The CDR3 coding sequence is TGTGCCAGCAGTTTTCTTCGGGACTATGGCTACACCTTC.

This rearrangement joins TRBV15 to TRBJ2-1; 8 bases line up with TRBD1. This CDR3 is 17 amino acids long. Trimming removed 5 bases from V and 0 bases from J; junction bases left unmatched: 9. CDR1 is LNHNV, CDR2 YYDKDF, per germline (reference sequence). The DNA for the CDR3 is TGTGCCACCAGCGACGGACAGGGATCGAGCTCCTACAATGAGCAGTTCTTC. The encoded protein is CATSDGQGSSSYNEQFF. Full variable domain (missing parts from reference TRBV15 and TRBJ2-1): DAMVIQNPRYQVTQFGKPVTLSCSQTLNHNVMYWYQQKSSQAPKLLFHYYDKDFNNEADTPDNFQSRRPNTSFCFLDIRSPGLGDTAMYLCATSDGQGSSSYNEQFFGPGTRLTVL.

The count of this clone is one. The chain combines TRBV2 with TRBJ1-1, with 10 bases matching TRBD1. V gave up 1 base and J gave up 5 bases; unmatched junction bases: 7. Per germline, CDR1 SNHLY and CDR2 FYNNEI. CDR3 length equals 16 residues. CDR3 region: CASSEVVTGGKTEAFF. Written as DNA, the CDR3 is TGTGCCAGCAGTGAAGTCGTGACAGGGGGCAAGACTGAAGCTTTCTTT.

The chain carries TRBV27 and TRBJ1-1; D may be TRBD1 (6 bases). The CDR3 is 13 amino acids. Trimming took off 6 bases at V and 6 bases at J, with 14 bases between the two ends. In germline, CDR1 is MNHEY, CDR2 SMNVEV (reference sequence). The chain's CDR3 is CASRQWGGPEAFF. Written as DNA, the CDR3 is TGTGCCAGCAGGCAGTGGGGGGGCCCTGAAGCTTTCTTT.

V and J are TRBV4-1 and TRBJ2-1, with 10 nucleotides matching TRBD2. CDR1 is MGHRA, CDR2 YSYEKL, per germline. The CDR3 covers 16 residues. V was clipped by 0 bases and J by 5 bases; unmatched bases: 4. The CDR3 protein is CASSQDTSGNHNEQFF. In nucleotides, the CDR3 is TGCGCCAGCAGCCAAGATACTAGCGGGAACCACAATGAGCAGTTCTTC.

This clone was recorded a few times. This sequence joins TRBV2 and TRBJ1-2; 8 bases are shared with TRBD1. The V gene's germline CDR1 is SNHLY and CDR2 FYNNEI. Trimming cost V 7 bases and J 2 bases; bases outside gene matches: 3. The CDR3 length is 13 residues. CDR3 amino acids: CASMGTGNYGYTF. In DNA, the CDR3 is TGTGCCAGCATGGGGACAGGAAACTATGGCTACACCTTC.

The V and J genes are TRBV4-1 and TRBJ2-2; 10 bases fit TRBD1. This CDR3 contains 16 residues. The V segment lost 1 base and the J segment 5 bases; nucleotides outside the gene matches: 4. Per germline, CDR1 MGHRA and CDR2 YSYEKL. As DNA, the CDR3 is TGCGCCAGCAGCCAAGCTTGGGACAGGGGAACCGGGGAGCTGTTTTTT. Amino acids: CASSQAWDRGTGELFF.

This clone was counted once. The V and J genes are TRBV2 and TRBJ1-1, with 8 bases fitting TRBD1. The CDR3 covers 14 residues. Trimming at V came to 6 bases and at J to 0 bases, leaving 3 bases not matched to a gene. Germline CDR1 is SNHLY and CDR2 is FYNNEI. The CDR3 loop reads CASRRQGLNTEAFF. As DNA, the CDR3 is TGTGCCAGCAGAAGACAGGGGCTGAACACTGAAGCTTTCTTT.

This clone has more than one count but fewer than ten. The V gene is TRBV21-1, the J gene TRBJ2-7; TRBD2 is taken as the D call from the table, unchecked against the DNA. TRBV21-1 is an annotated pseudogene. The CDR3 contains 11 residues. The CDR3 DNA is TGTGCCAGCAGAGACGGGAGCGAGCAGTACTTC. This gives the protein CASRDGSEQYF.

This rearrangement joins TRBV19 to TRBJ1-5; TRBD1 might be the D (5 bases). This CDR3 spans 16 amino acids. V dropped 6 bases and J dropped 0 bases, with 15 bases sitting between them. Germline lookup yields CDR1 LNHDA and CDR2 SQIVND (reference sequence). The CDR3: CASSRDRTYSNQPQHF. The CDR3 coding sequence is TGTGCCAGTAGCCGGGACCGAACCTATAGCAATCAGCCCCAGCATTTT. Variable domain in full (rest from reference TRBV19 and TRBJ1-5): DGGITQSPKYLFRKEGQNVTLSCEQNLNHDAMYWYRQDPGQGLRLIYYSQIVNDFQKGDIAEGYSVSREKKESFPLTVTSAQKNPTAFYLCASSRDRTYSNQPQHFGDGTRLSIL.